A selection of T cell receptor beta chains follows, all from one sample in a study of blood T cell repertoires in COVID-19. The table came from immunoSEQ multiplex PCR; TCRdb's copy has only in-frame clones and leaves some out. The sample has over 200,000 clones; less than 90% are singletons. Sequenced material: peripheral blood. The source is a man aged 40-49 years with active or convalescent COVID-19. The CDR3 runs from the conserved cysteine through the conserved F or W. D genes are given only for firm matches. The size of a clone is reported for some rows only, either as once, few or many, or as a class for expanded clones.

j_gene: TRBJ1-1
v_gene: TRBV7-2
d_gene: TRBD1
abundance: -
CDR3aa: CASSSWTGSSEAFF
CDR3nt: TGTGCCAGCAGCTCCTGGACAGGGAGCTCTGAAGCTTTCTTT

j_gene: TRBJ1-1
v_gene: TRBV29-1
d_gene: TRBD1
abundance: -
CDR3aa: CSVLTGAAFF
CDR3nt: TGCAGCGTTTTAACAGGGGCGGCTTTCTTT

j_gene: TRBJ2-7
v_gene: TRBV6-6
d_gene: -
abundance: -
CDR3aa: CASSYGGAKDEQYF
CDR3nt: TGTGCCAGCAGTTACGGGGGGGCGAAAGACGAGCAGTACTTC

j_gene: TRBJ1-1
v_gene: TRBV5-1
d_gene: -
abundance: -
CDR3aa: CASSARGAGNTEAFF
CDR3nt: TGCGCCAGCAGCGCCCGGGGGGCCGGAAACACTGAAGCTTTCTTT

j_gene: TRBJ2-1
v_gene: TRBV27
d_gene: TRBD2
abundance: -
CDR3aa: CASSSGTSGRANEQFF
CDR3nt: TGTGCCAGCAGTTCAGGGACTAGCGGGAGGGCTAATGAGCAGTTCTTC

j_gene: TRBJ2-7
v_gene: TRBV6-6
d_gene: -
abundance: -
CDR3aa: CASSTNRVAHEQYF
CDR3nt: TGTGCCAGCAGTACGAACAGGGTCGCCCACGAGCAGTACTTC

j_gene: TRBJ1-6
v_gene: TRBV2
d_gene: TRBD1
abundance: -
CDR3aa: CASTPRLGQSNSPLHF
CDR3nt: TGTGCCAGCACCCCAAGGTTGGGACAGAGTAATTCACCCCTCCACTTT

j_gene: TRBJ1-5
v_gene: TRBV27
d_gene: -
abundance: -
CDR3aa: CASSFRGFVGNSNQPQHF
CDR3nt: TGTGCCAGCAGTTTCCGGGGTTTTGTGGGGAATAGCAATCAGCCCCAGCATTTT

j_gene: TRBJ2-3
v_gene: TRBV19
d_gene: -
abundance: -
CDR3aa: CASSMVEVSTDTQYF
CDR3nt: TGTGCCAGTAGTATGGTGGAGGTTAGCACAGATACGCAGTATTTT

j_gene: TRBJ1-3
v_gene: TRBV3-1/TRBV3-2
d_gene: TRBD1
abundance: -
CDR3aa: CASSQDRQGSGNTIYF
CDR3nt: TGTGCCAGCAGCCAAGACCGACAGGGCTCTGGAAACACCATATATTTT

j_gene: TRBJ2-3
v_gene: TRBV29-1
d_gene: -
abundance: -
CDR3aa: CSFRQADTQYF
CDR3nt: TGCAGCTTCCGACAGGCAGATACGCAGTATTTT

j_gene: TRBJ2-1
v_gene: TRBV27
d_gene: TRBD2
abundance: -
CDR3aa: CASKIRVLAGGTDNEQFF
CDR3nt: TGTGCCAGCAAAATAAGGGTGCTAGCGGGAGGAACCGACAATGAGCAGTTCTTC

j_gene: TRBJ2-2
v_gene: TRBV30
d_gene: TRBD1
abundance: -
CDR3aa: CARRGWDRVTGELFF
CDR3nt: TGTGCCCGGAGGGGGTGGGACAGGGTCACCGGGGAGCTGTTTTTT

j_gene: TRBJ2-7
v_gene: TRBV27
d_gene: -
abundance: -
CDR3aa: CASSNGARPYEQYF
CDR3nt: TGTGCCAGCAGTAATGGGGCAAGACCCTACGAGCAGTACTTC

j_gene: TRBJ2-3
v_gene: TRBV4-1
d_gene: -
abundance: -
CDR3aa: CASSQETGSSTDTQYF
CDR3nt: TGCGCCAGCAGCCAAGAAACAGGTTCTAGCACAGATACGCAGTATTTT

j_gene: TRBJ1-2
v_gene: TRBV28
d_gene: -
abundance: -
CDR3aa: CASRGGGGFGYTF
CDR3nt: TGTGCCAGCAGGGGGGGAGGGGGTTTTGGCTACACCTTC

j_gene: TRBJ1-5
v_gene: TRBV5-1
d_gene: -
abundance: -
CDR3aa: CASSYGSFNQPQHF
CDR3nt: TGCGCCAGCAGTTACGGGTCTTTCAATCAGCCCCAGCATTTT

j_gene: TRBJ2-7
v_gene: TRBV11-2
d_gene: -
abundance: -
CDR3aa: CASSLVGGPYEQYF
CDR3nt: TGTGCCAGCAGCTTAGTCGGTGGGCCCTACGAGCAGTACTTC

j_gene: TRBJ2-2
v_gene: TRBV28
d_gene: -
abundance: -
CDR3aa: CASSFNGANTGELFF
CDR3nt: TGTGCCAGCAGTTTCAACGGTGCGAACACCGGGGAGCTGTTTTTT

j_gene: TRBJ1-5
v_gene: TRBV6-4
d_gene: -
abundance: few
CDR3aa: CASSARENQPQHF
CDR3nt: TGTGCCAGCAGTGCACGGGAGAATCAGCCCCAGCATTTT

j_gene: TRBJ1-1
v_gene: TRBV5-1
d_gene: TRBD1
abundance: -
CDR3aa: CASSLGQGDGTEAFF
CDR3nt: TGCGCCAGCAGCCTTGGACAGGGGGACGGCACTGAAGCTTTCTTT

j_gene: TRBJ1-6
v_gene: TRBV30
d_gene: -
abundance: few
CDR3aa: CAWSVPRAGNSPLHF
CDR3nt: TGTGCCTGGAGTGTCCCCAGGGCAGGCAACTCACCCCTCCACTTT

j_gene: TRBJ1-1
v_gene: TRBV10-3
d_gene: -
abundance: -
CDR3aa: CAISPKGDTEAFF
CDR3nt: TGTGCCATCAGCCCCAAGGGAGACACTGAAGCTTTCTTT

j_gene: TRBJ2-5
v_gene: TRBV4-1
d_gene: TRBD1
abundance: -
CDR3aa: CASSLDRGQETQYF
CDR3nt: TGCGCCAGCAGCCTGGACAGGGGGCAAGAGACCCAGTACTTC

j_gene: TRBJ2-7
v_gene: TRBV24-1
d_gene: -
abundance: -
CDR3aa: CATSRGSSYEQYF
CDR3nt: TGTGCCACCAGCCGGGGGTCCTCCTACGAGCAGTACTTC

j_gene: TRBJ1-2
v_gene: TRBV5-1
d_gene: -
abundance: -
CDR3aa: CASSFGGAVTF
CDR3nt: TGCGCCAGCAGCTTTGGGGGGGCAGTGACCTTC

j_gene: TRBJ1-5
v_gene: TRBV19
d_gene: -
abundance: -
CDR3aa: CASSIDSPDYSNQPQHF
CDR3nt: TGTGCCAGTAGTATAGATAGTCCCGATTATAGCAATCAGCCCCAGCATTTT

j_gene: TRBJ1-5
v_gene: TRBV19
d_gene: -
abundance: -
CDR3aa: CASRRVKPQHF
CDR3nt: TGTGCCAGTAGGAGGGTCAAGCCCCAGCATTTT

j_gene: TRBJ2-7
v_gene: TRBV25-1
d_gene: -
abundance: -
CDR3aa: CASTPALAAYEQYF
CDR3nt: TGTGCCAGCACCCCCGCCCTCGCGGCCTACGAGCAGTACTTC

j_gene: TRBJ1-2
v_gene: TRBV28
d_gene: -
abundance: once
CDR3aa: CASSTNPGHIYGYTF
CDR3nt: TGTGCCAGCAGTACAAACCCGGGACACATCTATGGCTACACCTTC

j_gene: TRBJ2-1
v_gene: TRBV6-5
d_gene: TRBD2
abundance: -
CDR3aa: CASSLLAGGYNEQFF
CDR3nt: TGTGCCAGCAGTTTACTAGCGGGAGGGTACAATGAGCAGTTCTTC

j_gene: TRBJ2-1
v_gene: TRBV18
d_gene: TRBD2
abundance: -
CDR3aa: CASSPRQATSGSLGEQFF
CDR3nt: TGTGCCAGCTCACCGCGTCAAGCCACTAGCGGGAGTCTGGGTGAGCAGTTCTTC

j_gene: TRBJ1-1
v_gene: TRBV19
d_gene: TRBD1
abundance: -
CDR3aa: CASRIRQGVTNTEAFF
CDR3nt: TGTGCCAGTAGGATACGACAGGGGGTAACGAACACTGAAGCTTTCTTT

j_gene: TRBJ2-7
v_gene: TRBV5-1
d_gene: TRBD1
abundance: -
CDR3aa: CASSLTGQGAHEQYF
CDR3nt: TGCGCCAGCAGCTTGACCGGACAGGGGGCGCACGAGCAGTACTTC

j_gene: TRBJ2-5
v_gene: TRBV30
d_gene: -
abundance: -
CDR3aa: CAWTAGTGVMETQYF
CDR3nt: TGTGCCTGGACGGCAGGGACTGGGGTTATGGAGACCCAGTACTTC

j_gene: TRBJ2-6
v_gene: TRBV5-5
d_gene: TRBD1
abundance: -
CDR3aa: CASSWGQAVFNVLTF
CDR3nt: TGTGCCAGCAGCTGGGGACAGGCGGTGTTCAACGTCCTGACTTTC

j_gene: TRBJ1-1
v_gene: TRBV6-6
d_gene: -
abundance: few
CDR3aa: CASTLGGAKRTEAFF
CDR3nt: TGTGCCAGCACCCTAGGGGGGGCTAAACGTACTGAAGCTTTCTTT

j_gene: TRBJ2-7
v_gene: TRBV27
d_gene: -
abundance: -
CDR3aa: CASSVGWRPQGGYEQYF
CDR3nt: TGTGCCAGCTCGGTAGGCTGGCGGCCCCAGGGGGGTTACGAGCAGTACTTC

j_gene: TRBJ1-1
v_gene: TRBV10-2
d_gene: TRBD1
abundance: -
CDR3aa: CASSGGQPEAFF
CDR3nt: TGCGCCAGCAGTGGGGGACAGCCTGAAGCTTTCTTT

j_gene: TRBJ1-4
v_gene: TRBV30
d_gene: TRBD1
abundance: -
CDR3aa: CAWDRGEKLFF
CDR3nt: TGTGCCTGGGACAGGGGAGAAAAACTGTTTTTT

j_gene: TRBJ2-5
v_gene: TRBV19
d_gene: TRBD1
abundance: few
CDR3aa: CASRKQGVEETQYF
CDR3nt: TGTGCCAGTAGGAAACAGGGGGTTGAAGAGACCCAGTACTTC

j_gene: TRBJ2-3
v_gene: TRBV29-1
d_gene: -
abundance: -
CDR3aa: CSVEKSGTDTQYF
CDR3nt: TGCAGCGTTGAGAAAAGCGGCACAGATACGCAGTATTTT

j_gene: TRBJ2-5
v_gene: TRBV3-1/TRBV3-2
d_gene: -
abundance: -
CDR3aa: CASSQGTGFAETQYF
CDR3nt: TGTGCCAGCAGCCAAGGTACAGGGTTCGCGGAGACCCAGTACTTC

j_gene: TRBJ1-1
v_gene: TRBV19
d_gene: TRBD1
abundance: -
CDR3aa: CASSIGGGLYTEAFF
CDR3nt: TGTGCCAGTAGTATAGGAGGGGGCTTGTACACTGAAGCTTTCTTT

j_gene: TRBJ2-7
v_gene: TRBV4-1
d_gene: -
abundance: -
CDR3aa: CASSQVTGPNSYEQYF
CDR3nt: TGCGCCAGCAGCCAAGTTACAGGGCCGAACTCCTACGAGCAGTACTTC

j_gene: TRBJ1-2
v_gene: TRBV27
d_gene: -
abundance: few
CDR3aa: CASSERALREGYTF
CDR3nt: TGTGCCAGCAGTGAGAGGGCCCTCCGGGAGGGCTACACCTTC

j_gene: TRBJ1-1
v_gene: TRBV12-3/TRBV12-4
d_gene: -
abundance: -
CDR3aa: CASTRRGITEAFF
CDR3nt: TGTGCCAGCACCCGAAGGGGTATAACTGAAGCTTTCTTT

j_gene: TRBJ2-7
v_gene: TRBV6-5
d_gene: TRBD1
abundance: -
CDR3aa: CASRREDRGSYEQYF
CDR3nt: TGTGCCAGCAGACGAGAGGACAGGGGATCCTACGAGCAGTACTTC

j_gene: TRBJ2-2
v_gene: TRBV29-1
d_gene: TRBD1
abundance: -
CDR3aa: CSVRDRNTGELFF
CDR3nt: TGCAGCGTCCGGGACAGAAACACCGGGGAGCTGTTTTTT

j_gene: TRBJ1-3
v_gene: TRBV9
d_gene: TRBD1
abundance: -
CDR3aa: CASSVAPQGSGNTIYF
CDR3nt: TGTGCCAGCAGCGTAGCCCCACAGGGGTCCGGAAACACCATATATTTT

j_gene: TRBJ1-4
v_gene: TRBV9
d_gene: TRBD1
abundance: -
CDR3aa: CASSVGGTGGYEKLFF
CDR3nt: TGTGCCAGCAGCGTAGGCGGGACAGGGGGCTATGAAAAACTGTTTTTT

j_gene: TRBJ1-1
v_gene: TRBV7-2
d_gene: -
abundance: -
CDR3aa: CASSFGGGNTEAFF
CDR3nt: TGTGCCAGCAGCTTTGGGGGGGGGAACACTGAAGCTTTCTTT

j_gene: TRBJ1-2
v_gene: TRBV5-4
d_gene: TRBD1
abundance: -
CDR3aa: CATGDREGGYTF
CDR3nt: TGTGCCACCGGGGACAGAGAGGGGGGCTACACCTTC

j_gene: TRBJ2-3
v_gene: TRBV6-1
d_gene: -
abundance: -
CDR3aa: CASSDPGLGDTQYF
CDR3nt: TGTGCCAGCAGTGACCCGGGGTTGGGCGATACGCAGTATTTT

j_gene: TRBJ1-1
v_gene: TRBV2
d_gene: -
abundance: few
CDR3aa: CASSKAIGGTEAFF
CDR3nt: TGTGCCAGCAGTAAAGCGATAGGGGGAACTGAAGCTTTCTTT

j_gene: TRBJ1-1
v_gene: TRBV2
d_gene: -
abundance: -
CDR3aa: CASNGNTEAFF
CDR3nt: TGTGCCAGCAACGGGAACACTGAAGCTTTCTTT

j_gene: TRBJ1-5
v_gene: TRBV3-1/TRBV3-2
d_gene: -
abundance: -
CDR3aa: CASSQIGDNQPQHF
CDR3nt: TGTGCCAGCAGCCAAATAGGGGACAATCAGCCCCAGCATTTT

j_gene: TRBJ1-2
v_gene: TRBV3-1/TRBV3-2
d_gene: TRBD1
abundance: -
CDR3aa: CASSPLWDRSHGYTF
CDR3nt: TGTGCCAGCAGCCCTCTCTGGGACAGAAGCCATGGCTACACCTTC

j_gene: TRBJ1-5
v_gene: TRBV5-1
d_gene: -
abundance: -
CDR3aa: CASSLSGYSNQPQHF
CDR3nt: TGCGCCAGCAGCTTATCAGGATATAGCAATCAGCCCCAGCATTTT